The entry below gives a single T cell receptor beta chain sequence along with its context. Its recognized antigen is unknown. The input lacks base qualities; no much larger clone sits a single base away. Whole blood was collected in K2EDTA tubes by collaborating institutions according to the institutions' own protocols. For TCRbeta analysis, collaborator samples were shipped as frozen whole blood, as isolated PBMCs, or as DNA extracted from either sample type. The germline V gene encodes CDR1 GTSNPN and CDR2 SVGIG (reference sequence). From the cysteine through the phenylalanine, the CDR3 covers 11 amino acids. Just CDR3 DNA is preserved here, 33 bases in frame from base 1. V is reduced by 7 bases and J by 4 bases, leaving a spacing of 10 bases between them. The sample is drawn from a study of blood T cell repertoires in COVID-19 (dated by TCRdb to 2019 to 2021). Some background on the complete study: Collaborator samples came from the United States, Italy and Spain and covered acute and convalescent phases of COVID-19. The sample metadata nearly always contained a de-identified subject ID, COVID-19 status, age in years and sex. Samples were obtained from the ongoing ImmuneRACE study (first 160 participants) and from over a thousand subjects provided by 6 global collaborators. Where HLA class I and class II types were available, the types were taken from metadata supplied by the sample provider, not from assay-based typing. Deeply sampled blood TCRbeta repertoires from subjects exposed to, actively infected with, or recovered from COVID-19 were included in the dataset. The prospective study material was composed of cDNA or gDNA derived from T cells, B-cell-depleted T cells, or PBMCs. A freely available public database, intended as a resource for researchers studying the immune response to SARS-CoV-2, is where the repertoires were released. The investigation overall reported the following: Clinical and demographic metadata were provided uncurated, with the amount varying by source and participant.

The immunoSEQ Assay, a bias-controlled multiplex PCR, was used to amplify TCRbeta CDR3 regions from genomic DNA. Under the source paper's analysis protocol: Nucleated cell counts per sample were estimated from amplification of reference gene primers within the assay. Sequence reads were collapsed and filtered to measure the absolute abundance of every unique TCRbeta CDR3 rearrangement. For each sample, productive Simpson clonality was calculated as the square root of Simpson's diversity index over productive rearrangements. TCRdb holds this immuneACCESS table with in-frame rearrangements only. Some clones are missing; in checked studies, unresolved V genes explain under half, and the rest has no known cause. V, J and clone size derive from that table, while D and trimming were established from the DNA sequence. The sample contains over 60,000 clones, around 91% of them found a single time. The ten largest clonotypes hold 4% to 6.5% of the sample.

Sequencing input: peripheral blood. The sequence was obtained from a man aged 45-65 years with acute or convalescent COVID-19. The chain uses TRBV30 and TRBJ1-2; a tentative D call is TRBD1 (5 bases match). The nucleotide sequence is TGTGCCTCGGACACTTTCTATGGCTACACCTTC. This yields the protein CASDTFYGYTF.